Listed below are T cell receptor beta chains from one sample, sequenced in a study of read filtering for tumor transcriptome and immune sequencing. TCRdb used MiXCR to reprocess the reads, holding one entry per CDR3 protein. The repertoire includes 30,000 to 50,000 distinct CDR3 sequences, 12% of them detected once, and around 34% sits in the top ten. Sequencing was carried out using a population of CD138-negative cells sorted from bone marrow. These receptors originate from a donor aged 40 or older with multiple myeloma. The CDR3 runs from the conserved cysteine through the conserved F or W. The D gene is left open where the match is weak. The size field is filled for only some rows; it gives once, few, many or a size class.

d_call	v_call	j_call	clone_size	cdr3_nt	cdr3_aa
.	TRBV19	TRBJ2-2	.	TGTGCCAGTAGTATAGCGGGGGCGACCGGGGAGCTGTTTTTT	CASSIAGATGELFF
.	TRBV20-1	TRBJ2-3	many	TGCAGTGCTAGAGAAGCATGGGAGCAGTATTTT	CSAREAWEQYF
.	TRBV6-1	TRBJ1-5	many	TGTGCCAGCAGTCTACCTAATCAGCCCCAGCATTTT	CASSLPNQPQHF
TRBD2	TRBV7-2	TRBJ2-1	many	TGTGCCAGCAGCCCCACTGCTCTAGCGGCATACAATGAGCAGTTCTTC	CASSPTALAAYNEQFF
TRBD1	TRBV7-9	TRBJ2-2	many	TGTGCCAGCAGCCGCCTCCGGGACAGGGGGATCGGGGAGCTGTTTTTT	CASSRLRDRGIGELFF
.	TRBV3-1	TRBJ1-2	many	TGTGCCAGCCGGATTACAGGGAGTTATGGCTACACCTTC	CASRITGSYGYTF
TRBD1	TRBV29-1	TRBJ2-7	.	TGCGGCGTTGAAGAGAGGGGACAGGGCTACGAGCAGTACTTC	CGVEERGQGYEQYF
.	TRBV6-5	TRBJ2-7	many	TGTGCCAGCAGTGGGGGCGGACAGCAGTACTTC	CASSGGGQQYF
.	TRBV28	TRBJ2-6	many	TGTGCCAGCAGCCGAGGGGGGGGCTCTGGGGCCAACGTCCTGACTTTC	CASSRGGGSGANVLTF
.	TRBV7-3	TRBJ1-1	many	TGTGCCAGCAGCTTACAACCAAACACTGAAGCTTTCTTT	CASSLQPNTEAFF
.	TRBV2	TRBJ2-6	.	TGTGCCAGCGTTGGCGGTCTAGGGGAGTTTGGGGCCAACGTCCTGACTTTC	CASVGGLGEFGANVLTF
.	TRBV29-1	TRBJ2-5	few	TGCAGGGTTGACAGCCCCCCGGGCGAGACCCAGTACTTC	CRVDSPPGETQYF
.	TRBV7-8	TRBJ2-7	.	TGTGCCAGCAGCTCCGACTACGAGCAGTACTTC	CASSSDYEQYF
TRBD2	TRBV20-1	TRBJ2-1	many	TGCAGTGCTAGTACCAGCGGGGGGGGTGCTTACAATGAGCAGTTCTTC	CSASTSGGGAYNEQFF
TRBD1	TRBV20-1	TRBJ2-7	many	TGCAGTGCTAGAGATCTCAGGGGGTTACTGAGGGCCTACGAGCAGTACTTC	CSARDLRGLLRAYEQYF
.	TRBV12-3/TRBV12-4	TRBJ1-6	many	TGTGCCAGCACCCCGGGAAATTCACCCCTCCACTTT	CASTPGNSPLHF
TRBD2	TRBV4-2	TRBJ2-5	many	TGTGCCAGCAGCCTCTTGACTAGCGGGGGGGAAGAGACCCAGTACTTC	CASSLLTSGGEETQYF
TRBD1	TRBV12-3/TRBV12-4	TRBJ2-2	many	TGTGCCGGCGGGACAGGGGACACCGGGGAGCTGTTTTTT	CAGGTGDTGELFF
.	TRBV5-1	TRBJ2-1	many	TGCGCCAGCAGCTTGGGGGAAAGCTCCTACAATGAGCAGTTCTTC	CASSLGESSYNEQFF
.	TRBV29-1	TRBJ1-4	many	TGCAGCGTTGAAGGGGGCGGGACGTCTGAAAAACTGTTTTTT	CSVEGGGTSEKLFF
.	TRBV28	TRBJ2-7	few	TGTGCCAGCAGTTTGGAGATCCGCTCCTACGAGCAGTACTTC	CASSLEIRSYEQYF
TRBD2	TRBV20-1	TRBJ2-5	many	TGCAGTGCCCCGACTAGCGGCCAAGAGACCCAGTACTTC	CSAPTSGQETQYF
.	TRBV7-2	TRBJ2-1	many	TGTGCCAGCAGCCAAGGGGCGTTTGGCCACAATGAGCAGTTCTTC	CASSQGAFGHNEQFF
TRBD2	TRBV20-1	TRBJ2-3	few	TGCAGTGCACGGACTAGCGGGGGGGCGGCTAGCACAGATACGCAGTATTTT	CSARTSGGAASTDTQYF
.	TRBV11-3	TRBJ2-5	many	TGTGCCAGCAGGCCCCCGGGCCTCAAGAGAACCCAGTACTTC	CASRPPGLKRTQYF
.	TRBV5-4	TRBJ2-6	.	TGTGCCAGCAGCTTGGATAGGCCGTTCTCTGGGGCCAACGTCCTGACTTTC	CASSLDRPFSGANVLTF
.	TRBV7-8	TRBJ2-1	many	TGTGCCAGCAGCTTGGGGAGCAGGAGTAACAATGAGCAGTTCTTC	CASSLGSRSNNEQFF
.	TRBV19	TRBJ2-1	many	TGTGCCAGTAGTTTGACCGGGAACAATGAGCAGTTCTTC	CASSLTGNNEQFF
.	TRBV6-2/TRBV6-3	TRBJ1-5	once	TGTGCCAGCAGACACGGGACGGCACTCCGTAGCAATCAGCCCCAGCATTTT	CASRHGTALRSNQPQHF
TRBD1	TRBV7-2	TRBJ1-1	many	TGTGCCAGCAGGAAGACAGGGTCGGGAGCCGAAGCTTTCTTT	CASRKTGSGAEAFF
.	TRBV7-2	TRBJ1-5	many	TGTGCCAGCAGCTTGATGGTGAACAGCAATCAGCCCCAGCATTTT	CASSLMVNSNQPQHF